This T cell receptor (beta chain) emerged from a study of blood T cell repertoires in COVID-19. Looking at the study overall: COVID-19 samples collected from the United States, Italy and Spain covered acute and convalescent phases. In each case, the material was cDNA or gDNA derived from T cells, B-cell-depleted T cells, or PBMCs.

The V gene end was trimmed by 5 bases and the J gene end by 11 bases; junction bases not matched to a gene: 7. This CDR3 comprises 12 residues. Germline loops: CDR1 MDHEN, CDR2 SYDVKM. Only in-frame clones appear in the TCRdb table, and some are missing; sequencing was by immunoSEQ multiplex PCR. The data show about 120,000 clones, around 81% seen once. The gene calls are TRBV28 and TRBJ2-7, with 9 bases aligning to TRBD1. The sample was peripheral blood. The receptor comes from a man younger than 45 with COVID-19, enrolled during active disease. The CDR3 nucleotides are TGTGCCAGCAGTCTTACACAGGGGGCTAAGTACTTC. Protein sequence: CASSLTQGAKYF.